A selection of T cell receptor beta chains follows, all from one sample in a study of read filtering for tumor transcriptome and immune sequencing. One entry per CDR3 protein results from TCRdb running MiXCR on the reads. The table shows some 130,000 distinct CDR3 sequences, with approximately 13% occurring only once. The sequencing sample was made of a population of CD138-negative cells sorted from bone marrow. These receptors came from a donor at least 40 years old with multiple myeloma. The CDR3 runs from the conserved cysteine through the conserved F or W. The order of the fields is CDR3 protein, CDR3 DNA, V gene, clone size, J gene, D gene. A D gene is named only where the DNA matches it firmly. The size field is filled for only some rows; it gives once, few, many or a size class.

CDR3 protein: CASSQDPREGLEWDEQFF
CDR3 DNA: TGCGCCAGCAGCCAAGATCCCCGGGAGGGCCTAGAATGGGATGAGCAGTTCTTC
V gene: TRBV4-3
clone size: many
J gene: TRBJ2-1
D gene: TRBD2

CDR3 protein: CASSRPGTVSTDTQYF
CDR3 DNA: TGTGCCAGCAGCCGACCCGGGACAGTGAGCACAGATACGCAGTATTTT
V gene: TRBV3-1
clone size: many
J gene: TRBJ2-3
D gene: TRBD1

CDR3 protein: CSARLAESTDTQYF
CDR3 DNA: TGCAGTGCTCGACTAGCGGAGAGCACAGATACGCAGTATTTT
V gene: TRBV20-1
clone size: many
J gene: TRBJ2-3
D gene: TRBD2

CDR3 protein: CASSLAGLAGGSYNEQFF
CDR3 DNA: TGTGCCAGCAGCTTAGCGGGACTAGCGGGAGGGTCCTACAATGAGCAGTTCTTC
V gene: TRBV7-2
clone size: many
J gene: TRBJ2-1
D gene: TRBD2

CDR3 protein: CASSPEGTANTEAFF
CDR3 DNA: TGTGCCAGCAGTCCCGAGGGGACCGCGAACACTGAAGCTTTCTTT
V gene: TRBV28
clone size: many
J gene: TRBJ1-1
D gene: .

CDR3 protein: CASSLRGLAGGPRYNEQFF
CDR3 DNA: TGTGCCAGCAGCTTGCGGGGACTAGCGGGAGGGCCGCGGTACAATGAGCAGTTCTTC
V gene: TRBV5-4
clone size: many
J gene: TRBJ2-1
D gene: TRBD2

CDR3 protein: CSVELPSGVRDEQFF
CDR3 DNA: TGCAGCGTTGAGTTGCCTAGCGGAGTCCGCGACGAGCAGTTCTTC
V gene: TRBV29-1
clone size: few
J gene: TRBJ2-1
D gene: TRBD2

CDR3 protein: CASSLRGSGTDTQYF
CDR3 DNA: TGTGCCAGCAGTTTAAGAGGGAGTGGCACAGATACGCAGTATTTT
V gene: TRBV6-2/TRBV6-3
clone size: .
J gene: TRBJ2-3
D gene: .

CDR3 protein: CASSPGLAGAYNEQFF
CDR3 DNA: TGTGCCAGCAGCCCGGGACTAGCGGGAGCCTACAATGAGCAGTTCTTC
V gene: TRBV19
clone size: many
J gene: TRBJ2-1
D gene: TRBD2

CDR3 protein: CASSFMDRETQYF
CDR3 DNA: TGTGCCAGCAGCTTCATGGACAGGGAGACCCAGTACTTC
V gene: TRBV11-3
clone size: .
J gene: TRBJ2-5
D gene: TRBD1

CDR3 protein: CASSPRRADPSYEQYF
CDR3 DNA: TGTGCCAGCAGCCCTCGCCGAGCGGACCCTTCCTACGAGCAGTACTTC
V gene: TRBV7-9
clone size: many
J gene: TRBJ2-7
D gene: .

CDR3 protein: CASSPTGTSVPSYEQYF
CDR3 DNA: TGTGCCAGCAGCCCAACAGGGACTAGCGTACCCTCCTACGAGCAGTACTTC
V gene: TRBV7-9
clone size: many
J gene: TRBJ2-7
D gene: TRBD2

CDR3 protein: CASSLYYRGQNEQFF
CDR3 DNA: TGTGCCAGCAGTTTATACTACAGGGGGCAAAATGAGCAGTTCTTC
V gene: TRBV27
clone size: many
J gene: TRBJ2-1
D gene: TRBD1

CDR3 protein: CSASGPTDRTQYF
CDR3 DNA: TGCAGTGCTAGTGGGCCAACCGATAGGACGCAGTATTTT
V gene: TRBV20-1
clone size: many
J gene: TRBJ2-3
D gene: .

CDR3 protein: CASSPTRGYYNEQFF
CDR3 DNA: TGTGCCAGCAGCCCCACTAGGGGTTACTACAATGAGCAGTTCTTC
V gene: TRBV7-9
clone size: once
J gene: TRBJ2-1
D gene: .

CDR3 protein: CASSREGQPQHF
CDR3 DNA: TGTGCCAGCAGCCGAGAGGGTCAGCCCCAGCATTTT
V gene: TRBV3-1
clone size: .
J gene: TRBJ1-5
D gene: .

CDR3 protein: CASSLKGQGAYEQFF
CDR3 DNA: TGTGCCAGCAGTTTAAAAGGACAGGGGGCTTATGAGCAGTTCTTC
V gene: TRBV12-3/TRBV12-4
clone size: many
J gene: TRBJ2-1
D gene: TRBD1

CDR3 protein: CASSSPGRDTEAFF
CDR3 DNA: TGTGCCAGCAGTTCCCCAGGGAGGGACACTGAAGCTTTCTTT
V gene: TRBV28
clone size: many
J gene: TRBJ1-1
D gene: .

CDR3 protein: CASSKRGGGQVFNEQLF
CDR3 DNA: TGTGCCAGCAGCAAGAGGGGGGGGGGACAGGTTTTCAATGAGCAGCTCTTC
V gene: TRBV7-9
clone size: .
J gene: TRBJ2-1
D gene: .

CDR3 protein: CSAGTFNTGELFF
CDR3 DNA: TGCAGCGCTGGGACATTTAACACCGGGGAGCTGTTTTTT
V gene: TRBV29-1
clone size: few
J gene: TRBJ2-2
D gene: .

CDR3 protein: CSAMGLSGNTIYF
CDR3 DNA: TGCAGTGCTATGGGTCTCTCTGGAAACACCATATATTTT
V gene: TRBV20-1
clone size: many
J gene: TRBJ1-3
D gene: .